This TCR beta chain was identified in a study of shared clonotypes between healthy human individuals. About the research overall: Three CD4 naive, three CD4 memory, two CD8 naive and one CD8 memory plate were used per donor.

Study outcomes and limitations: Sorted-subset sequencing, rarefaction showed, was incomplete despite large depth.

Note on this clone: Its target is unknown.

Every donor, a Caucasian adult, lived in Nashville, Tennessee. The CDR3 is 15 amino acids. V was pared by 1 base and J by 5 bases, with 8 bases of the junction left unmatched. Germline V gene data show CDR1 as SGHTA and CDR2 as FQGNSA. Each subset's genomic DNA was split evenly across several immunoSEQ plates. Profiled with immunoSEQ multiplex PCR; TCRdb holds only in-frame clones, not every one. The sample yields 2 million to 3 million clones, 90% to 95% seen once. This sequence was found in a man aged 18 to 29 in good health. Some clones in this sample may be carry-over from other donors' samples. The rearrangement uses TRBV7-2 and TRBJ2-7; TRBD1 agrees at 7 bases. Sequenced input: naive CD4+ T cells from PBMCs. Subset described: CD45RA+ positively selected. The CDR3 loop reads CASSLVGTVSHEQYF. DNA for the CDR3: TGTGCCAGCAGCTTAGTAGGGACAGTATCCCACGAGCAGTACTTC.